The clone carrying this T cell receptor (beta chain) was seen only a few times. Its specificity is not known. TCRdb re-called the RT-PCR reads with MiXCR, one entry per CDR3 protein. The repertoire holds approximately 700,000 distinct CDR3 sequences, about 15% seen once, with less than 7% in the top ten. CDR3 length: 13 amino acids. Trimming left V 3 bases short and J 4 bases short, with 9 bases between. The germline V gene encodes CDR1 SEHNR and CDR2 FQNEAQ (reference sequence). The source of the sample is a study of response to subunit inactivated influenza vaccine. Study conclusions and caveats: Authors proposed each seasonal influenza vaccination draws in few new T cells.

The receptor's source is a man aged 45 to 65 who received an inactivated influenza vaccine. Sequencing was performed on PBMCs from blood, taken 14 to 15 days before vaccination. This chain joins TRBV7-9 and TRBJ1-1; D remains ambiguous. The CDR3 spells CASSLDKGTEAFF. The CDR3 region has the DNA TGTGCCAGCAGCTTGGATAAAGGCACTGAAGCTTTCTTT.